The clone carrying this T cell receptor (beta chain) has only a few counts. RNA was extracted and reverse transcribed into cDNA as the sequencing template. Clones were sequenced by immunoSEQ multiplex PCR, and TCRdb holds only the in-frame ones, with some missing. The repertoire consists of over 100,000 clones, with around 56% occurring once and the leading ten covering roughly 0.45%. This sample is drawn from a study of CD8+ T cells in alopecia areata. Documented treatment: oral pan-JAK inhibitor, 5-10 mg twice daily. The sample here was CD4+ T cells sorted from blood, taken at week 4, from a patient treated with tofacitinib. This sequence was found in a human donor with alopecia areata.

Written as DNA, the CDR3 is TGTGCCAGCGTTATGACAGGGGATGAAAAACTGTTTTTT. This gives the protein CASVMTGDEKLFF. The chain combines TRBV2 with TRBJ1-4; 8 bases match TRBD1. CDR1 and CDR2 (germline): SNHLY, FYNNEI. After removal of 8 bases from V and 6 bases from J, the junction contained 5 bases not matched to a gene. There are 13 residues in the CDR3. Combining the CDR3 with reference TRBV2 and TRBJ1-4 gives the whole variable domain EPEVTQTPSHQVTQMGQEVILRCVPISNHLYFYWYRQILGQKVEFLVSFYNNEISEKSEIFDDQFSVERPDGSNFTLKIRSTKLEDSAMYFCASVMTGDEKLFFGSGTQLSVL.